The T cell receptor beta chain under discussion was sequenced for a study of regulatory T cells in long-lasting Graves disease. This clonotype was recorded many times. Sample time point: persistent/refractory GD, antithyroid drugs over 5 years with positive TRAb. The TCR library was made from RNA extracted from PBMCs. Arm-PCR of CDR3 regions and iRepertoire HTBI primers were used to build TCR beta libraries. Each CDR3 protein is one row after TCRdb ran MiXCR on the multiplex PCR reads. The data contain roughly 400,000 distinct CDR3 sequences, around 20% of them singletons. The TCR originated in a female donor with Graves disease. The sample in question was peripheral blood mononuclear cells (PBMCs), obtained when the disease was refractory, from a patient treated with antithyroid drugs.

In nucleotides, the CDR3 is TGTGCCAGCAGCTCCGGGCAGCTAGCGGGAGCGGTAGAGACCCAGTACTTC. Amino acid sequence: CASSSGQLAGAVETQYF. The rearrangement joins TRBV6-1 to TRBJ2-5; 10 nucleotides line up with TRBD2. The CDR3 has 17 residues. The germline gives CDR1 MNHNS, CDR2 SASEGT. V lost 6 bases to trimming and J lost 4 bases; unmatched junction nucleotides: 14.